Listed here are 9 T cell receptor beta chains from one sample, sequenced in a study of OX40 agonist ivuxolimab in advanced cancers. Clones were read by immunoSEQ multiplex PCR, and TCRdb kept only the in-frame ones, dropping some. The sample lists 70,000 or so clones, around 85% seen once, with about 4% in the top ten. This material consisted of CD4+ or CD8+ T cells sorted from blood, taken in a trial of the OX40 agonist ivuxolimab. The receptors were gathered from an adult with an advanced solid tumor such as melanoma, head and neck, liver or kidney cancer.

This clone occurred once. This chain uses TRBV19 with TRBJ1-2, with D perhaps TRBD1 (5 bases). CDR3 length: 14 residues. V was clipped by 7 bases and J by 8 bases, with 20 bases between them. The germline gives CDR1 LNHDA, CDR2 SQIVND (reference sequence). The CDR3 sequence: CASTRGDFTGGYTF. In DNA, the CDR3 is TGTGCCAGTACCCGGGGCGATTTCACCGGGGGCTACACCTTC. Using reference TRBV19 and TRBJ1-2 for the parts outside the CDR3, the full variable domain is DGGITQSPKYLFRKEGQNVTLSCEQNLNHDAMYWYRQDPGQGLRLIYYSQIVNDFQKGDIAEGYSVSREKKESFPLTVTSAQKNPTAFYLCASTRGDFTGGYTFGSGTRLTVV.

This clone was observed a handful of times. This rearrangement joins TRBV18 to TRBJ1-5; D gene unclear. The ends were cut back, 6 bases at V and 5 bases at J, with 11 bases in the middle. The CDR3 extends over 13 amino acids. CDR1 is KGHSH, CDR2 LQKENI, per germline. The CDR3, as DNA: TGTGCCAGCTCGCGTCAGGCAGATCAGCCCCAGCATTTT. Encoded protein: CASSRQADQPQHF.

This CDR3 reads CAWNLGGRGNTIYF. The CDR3 nucleotides read TGTGCCTGGAACTTGGGGGGGCGCGGAAACACCATATATTTT. The rearrangement uses TRBV30 and TRBJ1-3; D may be TRBD1 (6 bases). Trimming left V 4 bases short and J 4 bases short, with 14 bases between. Germline loops: CDR1 GTSNPN, CDR2 SVGIG (reference sequence). The CDR3 totals 14 residues.

This chain links TRBV25-1 with TRBJ1-6, with a tentative D call TRBD1 (5 bases). V lost 1 base, J lost 8 bases, and 12 bases lay in between. The germline CDR1 and CDR2 sequences are MGHDK and SYGVNS. The CDR3 covers 15 residues. The CDR3 DNA reads as TGTGCCAGCAGTGAATTTCAGGGCAAAGATTCACCCCTCCACTTT. It translates to CASSEFQGKDSPLHF. Together with reference TRBV25-1 and TRBJ1-6, the CDR3 gives the full variable domain: EADIYQTPRYLVIGTGKKITLECSQTMGHDKMYWYQQDPGMELHLIHYSYGVNSTEKGDLSSESTVSRIRTEHFPLTLESARPSHTSQYLCASSEFQGKDSPLHFGNGTRLTVT.

The CDR3 DNA is TGCGCCAGCAGCTTACAGGGACCGAACACTGAAGCTTTCTTT. Translated: CASSLQGPNTEAFF. The gene calls are TRBV5-1 and TRBJ1-1; tentative D call: TRBD1 (6 bases). The V and J ends lost 2 bases and 1 base respectively, with 9 bases between them. The germline gives CDR1 SGHRS, CDR2 YFSETQ. The CDR3 totals 14 residues. The full variable domain, completed using reference TRBV5-1 and TRBJ1-1, is KAGVTQTPRYLIKTRGQQVTLSCSPISGHRSVSWYQQTPGQGLQFLFEYFSETQRNKGNFPGRFSGRQFSNSRSEMNVSTLELGDSALYLCASSLQGPNTEAFFGQGTRLTVV.

The chain is built from TRBV7-3 and TRBJ2-1; TRBD1 is a possible D gene (7 bases). The V gene lost 5 bases and the J gene lost 0 bases, with 11 bases spanning the gap. Germline V CDR1 and CDR2: SGHTA, FQGTGA. The CDR3 sequence is 15 residues long. Here the CDR3 DNA reads TGTGCCAGCAGCGCGGGACAGCCCTCCTACAATGAGCAGTTCTTC. This gives the protein CASSAGQPSYNEQFF.

The chain links TRBV2 to TRBJ2-1; D could derive from TRBD1 or TRBD2 (6 bases each). Per the germline V gene, CDR1 is SNHLY and CDR2 is FYNNEI. The CDR3 contains 15 residues. With 5 bases removed from V and 0 bases from J, the gap between germline ends came to 11 bases. CDR3 sequence: CASSRGGSSYNEQFF. DNA for the CDR3: TGTGCCAGCAGTCGAGGGGGGAGCTCCTACAATGAGCAGTTCTTC.

The V gene is TRBV28, the J gene TRBJ2-7; D is unresolved. Trimming took off 7 bases at V and 4 bases at J, with 8 bases between the two ends. Germline V gene data show CDR1 as MDHEN and CDR2 as SYDVKM. The CDR3 spans 11 residues. For the CDR3, the DNA is TGTGCCAGCACAACCGAGTACGAGCAGTACTTC. Encoded protein: CASTTEYEQYF.

V is TRBV10-3 and J is TRBJ2-2; D is uncertain. Per germline, CDR1 ENHRY and CDR2 SYGVKD. The germline V and J ends were trimmed by 5 bases and 5 bases, with 12 bases remaining between them. The CDR3 loop spans 14 amino acids. CDR3 amino acids: CAISYVSGTGELFF. The CDR3 coding sequence is TGTGCCATCAGTTACGTGTCCGGTACCGGGGAGCTGTTTTTT.